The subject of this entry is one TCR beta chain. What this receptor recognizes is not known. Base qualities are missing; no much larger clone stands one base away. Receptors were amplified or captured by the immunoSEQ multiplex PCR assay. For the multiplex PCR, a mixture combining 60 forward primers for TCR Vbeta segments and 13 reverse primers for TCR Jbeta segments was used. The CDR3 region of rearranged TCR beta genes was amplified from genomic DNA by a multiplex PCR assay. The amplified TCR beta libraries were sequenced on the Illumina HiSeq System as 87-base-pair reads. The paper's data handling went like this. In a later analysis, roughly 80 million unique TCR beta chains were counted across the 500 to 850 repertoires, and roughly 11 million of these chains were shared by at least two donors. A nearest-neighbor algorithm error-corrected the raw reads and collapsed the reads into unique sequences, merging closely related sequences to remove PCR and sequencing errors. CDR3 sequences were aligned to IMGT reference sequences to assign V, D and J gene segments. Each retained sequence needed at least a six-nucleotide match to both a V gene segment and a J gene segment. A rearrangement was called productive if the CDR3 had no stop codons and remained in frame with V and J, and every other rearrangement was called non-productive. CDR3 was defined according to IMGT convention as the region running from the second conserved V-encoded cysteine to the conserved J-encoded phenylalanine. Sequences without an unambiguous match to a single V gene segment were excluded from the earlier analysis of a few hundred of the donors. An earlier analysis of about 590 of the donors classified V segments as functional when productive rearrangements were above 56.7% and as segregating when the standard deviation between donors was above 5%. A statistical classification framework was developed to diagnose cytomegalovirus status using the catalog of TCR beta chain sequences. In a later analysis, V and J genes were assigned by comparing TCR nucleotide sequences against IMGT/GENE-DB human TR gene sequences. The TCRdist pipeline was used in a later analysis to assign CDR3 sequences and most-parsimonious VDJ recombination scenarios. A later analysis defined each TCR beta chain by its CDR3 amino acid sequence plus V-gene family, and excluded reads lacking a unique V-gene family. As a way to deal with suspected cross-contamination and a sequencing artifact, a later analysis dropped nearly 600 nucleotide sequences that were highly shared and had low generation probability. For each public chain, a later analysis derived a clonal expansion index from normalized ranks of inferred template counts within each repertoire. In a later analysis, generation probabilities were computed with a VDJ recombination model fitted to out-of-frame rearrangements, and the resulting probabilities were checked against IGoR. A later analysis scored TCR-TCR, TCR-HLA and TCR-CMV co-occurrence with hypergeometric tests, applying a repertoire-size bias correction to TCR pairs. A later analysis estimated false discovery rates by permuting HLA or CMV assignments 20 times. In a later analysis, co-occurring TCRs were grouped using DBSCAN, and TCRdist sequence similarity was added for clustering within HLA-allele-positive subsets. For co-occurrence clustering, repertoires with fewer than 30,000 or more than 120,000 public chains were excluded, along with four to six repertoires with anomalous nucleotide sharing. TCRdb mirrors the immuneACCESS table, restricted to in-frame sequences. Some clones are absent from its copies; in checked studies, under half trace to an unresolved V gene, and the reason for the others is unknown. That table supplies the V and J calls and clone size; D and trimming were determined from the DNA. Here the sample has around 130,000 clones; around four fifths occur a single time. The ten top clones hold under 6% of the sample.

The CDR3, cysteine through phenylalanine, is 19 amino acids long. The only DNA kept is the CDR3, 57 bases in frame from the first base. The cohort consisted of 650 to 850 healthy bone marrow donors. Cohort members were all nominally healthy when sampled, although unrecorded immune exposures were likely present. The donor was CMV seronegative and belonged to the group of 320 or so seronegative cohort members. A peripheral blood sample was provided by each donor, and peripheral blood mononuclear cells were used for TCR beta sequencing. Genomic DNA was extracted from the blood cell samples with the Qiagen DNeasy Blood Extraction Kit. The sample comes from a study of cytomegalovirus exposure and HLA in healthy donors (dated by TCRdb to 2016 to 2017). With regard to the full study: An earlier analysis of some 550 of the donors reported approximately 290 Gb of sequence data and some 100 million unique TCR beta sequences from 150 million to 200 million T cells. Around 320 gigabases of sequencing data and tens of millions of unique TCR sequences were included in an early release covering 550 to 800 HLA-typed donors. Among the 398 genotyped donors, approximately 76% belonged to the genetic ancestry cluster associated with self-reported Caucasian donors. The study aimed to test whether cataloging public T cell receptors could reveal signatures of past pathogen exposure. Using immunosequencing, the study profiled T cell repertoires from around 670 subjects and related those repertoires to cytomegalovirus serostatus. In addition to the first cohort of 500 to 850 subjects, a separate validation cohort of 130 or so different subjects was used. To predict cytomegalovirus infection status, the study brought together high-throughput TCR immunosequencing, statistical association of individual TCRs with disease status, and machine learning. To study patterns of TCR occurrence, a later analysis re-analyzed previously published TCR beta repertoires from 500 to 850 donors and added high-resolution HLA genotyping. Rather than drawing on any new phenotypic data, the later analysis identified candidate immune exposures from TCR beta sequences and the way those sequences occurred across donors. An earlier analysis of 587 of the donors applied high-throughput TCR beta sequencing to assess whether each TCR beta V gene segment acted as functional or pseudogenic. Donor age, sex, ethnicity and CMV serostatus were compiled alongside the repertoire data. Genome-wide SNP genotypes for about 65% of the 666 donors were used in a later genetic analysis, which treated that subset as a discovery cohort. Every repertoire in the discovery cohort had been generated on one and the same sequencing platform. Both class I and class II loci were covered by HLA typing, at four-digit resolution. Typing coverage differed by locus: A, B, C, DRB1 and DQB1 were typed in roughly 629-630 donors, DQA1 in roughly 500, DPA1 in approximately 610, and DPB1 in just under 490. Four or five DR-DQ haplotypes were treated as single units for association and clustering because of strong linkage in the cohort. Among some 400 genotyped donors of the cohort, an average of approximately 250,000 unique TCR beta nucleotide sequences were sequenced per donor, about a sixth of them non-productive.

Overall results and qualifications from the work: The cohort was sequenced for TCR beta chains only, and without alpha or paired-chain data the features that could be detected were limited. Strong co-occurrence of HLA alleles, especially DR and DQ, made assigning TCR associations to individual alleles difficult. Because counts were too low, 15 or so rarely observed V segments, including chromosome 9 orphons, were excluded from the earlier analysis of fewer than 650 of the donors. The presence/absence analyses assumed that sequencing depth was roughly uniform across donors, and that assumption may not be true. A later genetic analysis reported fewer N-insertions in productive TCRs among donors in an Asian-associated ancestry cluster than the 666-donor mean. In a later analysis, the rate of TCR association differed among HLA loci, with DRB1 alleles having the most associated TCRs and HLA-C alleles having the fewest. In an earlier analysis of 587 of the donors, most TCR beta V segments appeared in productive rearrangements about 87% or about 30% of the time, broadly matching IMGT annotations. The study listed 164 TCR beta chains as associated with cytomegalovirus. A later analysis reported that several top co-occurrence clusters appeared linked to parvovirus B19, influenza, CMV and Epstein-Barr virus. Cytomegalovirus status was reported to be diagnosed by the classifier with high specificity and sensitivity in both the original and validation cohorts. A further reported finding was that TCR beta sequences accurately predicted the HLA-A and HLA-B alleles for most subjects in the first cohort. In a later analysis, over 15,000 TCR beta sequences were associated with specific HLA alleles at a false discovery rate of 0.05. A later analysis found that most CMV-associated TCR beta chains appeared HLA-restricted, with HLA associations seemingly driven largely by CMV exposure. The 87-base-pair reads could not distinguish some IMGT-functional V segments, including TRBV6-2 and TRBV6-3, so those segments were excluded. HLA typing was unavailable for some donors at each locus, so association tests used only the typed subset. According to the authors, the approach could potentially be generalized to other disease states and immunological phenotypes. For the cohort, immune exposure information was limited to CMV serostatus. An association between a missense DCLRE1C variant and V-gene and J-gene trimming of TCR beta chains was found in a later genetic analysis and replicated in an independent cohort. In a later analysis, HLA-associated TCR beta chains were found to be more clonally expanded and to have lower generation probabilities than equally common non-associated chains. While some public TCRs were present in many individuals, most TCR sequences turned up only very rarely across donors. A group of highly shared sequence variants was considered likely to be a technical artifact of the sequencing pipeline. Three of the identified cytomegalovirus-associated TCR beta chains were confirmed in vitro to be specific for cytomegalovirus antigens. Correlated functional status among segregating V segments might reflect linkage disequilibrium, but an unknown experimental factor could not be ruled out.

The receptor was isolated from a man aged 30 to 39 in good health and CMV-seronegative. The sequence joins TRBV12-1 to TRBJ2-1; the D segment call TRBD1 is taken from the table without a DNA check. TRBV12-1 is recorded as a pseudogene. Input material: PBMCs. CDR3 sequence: CASSFVSKPGTGVYNEQFF. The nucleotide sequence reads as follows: TGTGCCAGCAGCTTTGTCTCGAAGCCCGGGACAGGGGTCTACAATGAGCAGTTCTTC.